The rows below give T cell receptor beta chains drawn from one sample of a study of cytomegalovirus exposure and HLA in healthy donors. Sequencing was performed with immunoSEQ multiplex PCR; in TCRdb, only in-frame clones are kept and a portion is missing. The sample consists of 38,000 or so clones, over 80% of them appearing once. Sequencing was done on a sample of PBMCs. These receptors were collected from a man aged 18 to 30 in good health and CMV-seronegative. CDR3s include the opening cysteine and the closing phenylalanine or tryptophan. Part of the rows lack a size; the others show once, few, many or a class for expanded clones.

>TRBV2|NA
CASSESDRGAEAFF
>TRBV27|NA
CASSLSGTANYGYTF
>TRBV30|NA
CAWKGSGTLSNQPQHF
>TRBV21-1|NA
CASRDRGVYGYTF
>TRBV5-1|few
CASSYGLQGSYEQYF
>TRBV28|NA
CASSEISGGPYF
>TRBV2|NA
CASSPLQGVRSYEQYF
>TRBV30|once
CAWTTLAGAGGELFF
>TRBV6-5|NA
CATGEDRVKAEQYF
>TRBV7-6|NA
CASSLSGGGGAEQFF
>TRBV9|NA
CASSVEPVRSGNTIYF
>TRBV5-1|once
CASSLAYENEQFF
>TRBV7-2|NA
CASSLGANQPQHF
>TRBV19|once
CASSIQGTDTQYF
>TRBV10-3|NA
CAISTGDYGYTF